The 10 T cell receptor beta chains listed next were all sequenced from one sample in a study of CD8 T cells in ankylosing spondylitis. TCRdb re-analysed the 5' RACE reads in MiXCR, keeping a single row per CDR3 protein. The sample records about 160,000 distinct CDR3 sequences, about 17% being singletons. Sequencing was carried out using blood, either unsorted or a sorted T cell fraction (not recorded which). The receptor set was obtained from a male donor with ankylosing spondylitis or in good health (not recorded which).

This clonotype came up many times. V usage is TRBV7-8 and J usage is TRBJ2-1; 13 bases align to TRBD2. Germline V gives CDR1 SGHVS, CDR2 FQNEAQ. The CDR3 runs to 16 residues. The ends lost 5 bases at V and 7 bases at J; junction bases unmatched: 8. The CDR3, as DNA: TGTGCCAGCAGCCCGAGGACTAGCGGGAGTTGGAATGAGCAGTTCTTC. It codes for CASSPRTSGSWNEQFF.

About this clonotype: A junction boundary mismatches the germline segment, possibly from a read error. The chain joins TRBV19 to TRBJ2-7; 8 bases map to TRBD1. The CDR3 runs to 14 residues. The germline CDR1 and CDR2 sequences are LNHDA and SQIVND (reference sequence). CDR3 in DNA: TGTGCCAGTAGGGCGGACAGGGAGTCCTCCGAGCAGTACTTC. It translates to CASRADRESSEQYF.

The chain uses TRBV5-1 and TRBJ2-6; D is unclear. V was pared by 1 base and J by 0 bases, with 14 bases between. From germline, CDR1 is SGHRS and CDR2 YFSETQ. The CDR3 loop spans 18 amino acids. In DNA, the CDR3 is TGCGCCAGCAGCTTGTCCACTGGGGAACTCTCTGGGGCCAACGTCCTGACTTTC. Protein sequence: CASSLSTGELSGANVLTF.

This chain joins TRBV24-1 and TRBJ1-5; D remains unclear. The germline gives CDR1 KGHDR, CDR2 SFDVKD. V was shortened by 4 bases and J by 5 bases, with 8 bases between the two germline ends. This CDR3 is built from 13 residues. For the CDR3, the DNA is TGTGCCACCAGTGACAGAAGGGATCAGCCCCAGCATTTT. Encoded protein: CATSDRRDQPQHF.

This clonotype was picked up many times. The chain employs TRBV5-1 and TRBJ2-3; 8 nucleotides line up with TRBD1. Per the germline V gene, CDR1 is SGHRS and CDR2 is YFSETQ. The CDR3 extends over 14 amino acids. Losses at the gene ends were 3 bases for V and 5 bases for J; bases not matched to a gene: 5. CDR3 nucleotide sequence: TGCGCCAGCAGCTCAGGGGGCGTGGGAGATACGCAGTATTTT. Its protein product is CASSSGGVGDTQYF.

Turning to this clonotype: It may be a read error: a sequence one base away is much more abundant. The genes are TRBV27 and TRBJ2-7, with 8 nucleotides matching TRBD1. Germline CDR1 and CDR2: MNHEY and SMNVEV (reference sequence). CDR3 length: 14 amino acids. As DNA, the CDR3 is TGTGTCAGCAGTTCCCGGGACAGGTCCTACGAGCAGTACTTC. This codes for CVSSSRDRSYEQYF.

V and J are TRBV5-1 and TRBJ1-6; TRBD1 aligns across 7 bases. The CDR3 is 17 residues long. V dropped 4 bases and J dropped 9; count of bases not matched to a gene: 16. Germline loops: CDR1 SGHRS, CDR2 YFSETQ. This CDR3 reads CASSLTPGQKSLSPLHF. CDR3 nucleotide sequence: TGCGCCAGCAGCCTGACACCGGGACAGAAGAGCCTTTCACCCCTCCACTTT. Complete variable domain (other parts from reference TRBV5-1 and TRBJ1-6): KAGVTQTPRYLIKTRGQQVTLSCSPISGHRSVSWYQQTPGQGLQFLFEYFSETQRNKGNFPGRFSGRQFSNSRSEMNVSTLELGDSALYLCASSLTPGQKSLSPLHFGNGTRLTVT.

The chain joins TRBV20-1 to TRBJ2-3, with 11 positions matching TRBD2. The CDR3 has 17 residues. Germline assignment: CDR1 DFQATT and CDR2 SNEGSKA (reference sequence). After removal of 3 bases from V and 2 bases from J, the junction contained 10 bases not matched to a gene. As DNA, the CDR3 is TGCAGTGCTAGTGGGCTAGCGGGAGGCTCATACACAGATACGCAGTATTTT. This codes for CSASGLAGGSYTDTQYF.

The gene calls are TRBV14 and TRBJ2-1; 8 bases agree with TRBD1. V shed 5 bases and J 10 bases; nucleotides not matched to a gene: 10. In germline, CDR1 is SGHDN, CDR2 FVKESK. This CDR3 has 14 residues. In DNA, the CDR3 is TGTGCCAGCAGCTGGAGGACAGGGAGTGGAGAGCAGTTCTTC. Its translation: CASSWRTGSGEQFF.

This clonotype was picked up many times. The chain links TRBV6-5 to TRBJ2-4; no clear D. The length of the CDR3 is 15 residues. Germline CDR1 MNHEY, CDR2 SVGAGI. Trimming shortened V by 4 bases and J by 8 bases, and 18 bases separated the two germline ends. The CDR3 region has the DNA TGTGCCAGCAGTTCCGCCGACCAGCACGAGTACATTCAGTACTTC. This translates into CASSSADQHEYIQYF.